This passage covers 16 T cell receptor beta chains from one sample sequenced in a study of T cells in Graves' hyperthyroidism and ophthalmopathy. TCR beta CDR3 region amplification was performed from RNA transcripts. In the first-round RT-PCR of the TCR CDR3, the HTBI primer set was used. Using its own MiXCR run on the multiplex PCR reads, TCRdb lists one record per CDR3 protein. The table shows approximately 520,000 distinct CDR3 sequences, with around 22% occurring only once. Sequenced: blood. The receptors shown here come from a woman in her twenties or thirties with Graves' ophthalmopathy.

This clonotype showed up just a few times. This chain uses TRBV27 with TRBJ2-2; no reliable D call. Germline CDR1 is MNHEY and CDR2 is SMNVEV (reference sequence). The length of the CDR3 is 14 residues. The V end was cut by 7 bases, the J end by 4 bases, with 13 bases between. DNA for the CDR3: TGTGCCAGCATAGATCGATTCGGCACCGGGGAGCTGTTTTTT. Protein product: CASIDRFGTGELFF.

This clonotype has more than one count but fewer than ten. The CDR3 sequence: CASRRQGTEAFF. CDR3 bases: TGTGCCAGCAGGAGGCAGGGCACTGAAGCTTTCTTT. The chain employs TRBV6-2 or TRBV6-3 and TRBJ1-1, with a weak D call TRBD1 (5 bases). The CDR3 contains 12 residues. V dropped 6 bases and J dropped 4 bases, with 9 bases sitting between them. Germline CDR1 reads MNHEY; CDR2 reads SVGEGT.

The table lists this clonotype with many counts. The chain uses TRBV27 and TRBJ2-2, with 8 bases aligning to TRBD1. V lost 6 bases to trimming and J lost 7 bases; unmatched junction nucleotides: 10. This CDR3 has 15 residues. Germline V gene data show CDR1 as MNHEY and CDR2 as SMNVEV (reference sequence). For the CDR3, the DNA is TGTGCCAGCAGCCAAAGCGACAGGGGCGTCGGGGAGCTGTTTTTT. This translates into CASSQSDRGVGELFF.

This clonotype showed up many times. The chain has TRBV12-3 or TRBV12-4 and TRBJ1-2; 10 bases match TRBD1. This CDR3 comprises 14 residues. J gave up 7 bases and V 5 bases, and 7 bases lay outside the gene matches. CDR3 region: CASSPDRGRFGYTF. CDR3 DNA sequence: TGTGCCAGCAGTCCCGACAGGGGGCGCTTTGGCTACACCTTC.

This chain joins TRBV6-2 or TRBV6-3 and TRBJ2-2; 7 bases map to TRBD2. V was pared by 6 bases and J by 1 base, with 20 bases of the junction left unmatched. There are 20 residues in the CDR3. Germline CDR1 reads MNHEY; CDR2 reads SVGEGT. The DNA for the CDR3 is TGTGCCAGCAGGCACCGACCCCGACTAGCACTCCGGAGGAACACCGGGGAGCTGTTTTTT. Translation gives CASRHRPRLALRRNTGELFF.

There are many counts of this clonotype. This rearrangement joins TRBV6-1 to TRBJ2-7, with 10 bases matching TRBD1. The CDR3 extends over 14 amino acids. Germline trimming cut 7 bases from V and 5 bases from J; bases unmatched to any gene: 8. The germline V gene has CDR1 MNHNS and CDR2 SASEGT. The DNA of the CDR3 is TGTGCCAGCACCGGAGGGACAGGGGAACACGAGCAGTACTTC. Its translation: CASTGGTGEHEQYF.

In regard to this clonotype: At one end, the junction sequence differs from germline, possibly due to a read error. The rearrangement uses TRBV5-1 and TRBJ1-1; D is unclear. This CDR3 contains 12 residues. CDR1 is SGHRS, CDR2 YFSETQ, per germline. Written as DNA, the CDR3 is TGCGCCAGCAGCTTTGGGAACAGTGAAGCTTTCTTT. It encodes CASSFGNSEAFF.

This clonotype came up many times. The chain is built from TRBV12-3 or TRBV12-4 and TRBJ1-1, with 9 nucleotides matching TRBD1. J gave up 5 bases and V 5 bases, and 9 bases lay outside the gene matches. This CDR3 has 15 amino acids. CDR3 in DNA: TGTGCCAGCAGTCGCCAACAGGGGGCGCAGACTGAAGCTTTCTTT. Amino acid sequence: CASSRQQGAQTEAFF.

This clonotype was observed many times. This chain uses TRBV11-2 with TRBJ2-2, with 8 positions matching TRBD2. The CDR3 runs 16 residues. Germline V gene sequence: CDR1 SGHAT, CDR2 FQNNGV. V was pared by 1 base and J by 4 bases, with 5 bases of the junction left unmatched. CDR3: CASSLVGGGITGELFF. CDR3 in DNA: TGTGCCAGCAGCTTAGTCGGCGGGGGGATCACCGGGGAGCTGTTTTTT.

The chain combines TRBV12-3 or TRBV12-4 with TRBJ2-7; TRBD1 matches 7 bases. V was pared by 6 bases and J by 3 bases, with 8 bases of the junction left unmatched. This CDR3 has 14 residues. The CDR3 reads CASRSDRNRYEQYF. As DNA, the CDR3 is TGTGCCAGCAGGTCGGACAGGAACCGCTACGAGCAGTACTTC.

This clonotype was counted ten times or more. The chain links TRBV2 to TRBJ2-7; D possibly corresponds to TRBD2 (6 bases). V was trimmed by 4 bases and J by 5 bases, leaving 9 bases between them. This CDR3 comprises 12 residues. CDR1 SNHLY and CDR2 FYNNEI come from the germline V gene. CDR3 DNA sequence: TGTGCCAGCAGTGGGCGGGGACACGAGCAGTACTTC. Its translation is CASSGRGHEQYF.

V usage is TRBV20-1 and J usage is TRBJ2-5; the D is unclear. Germline V gene sequence: CDR1 DFQATT, CDR2 SNEGSKA (reference sequence). V lost 6 bases, J lost 4 bases, and 18 bases lay in between. This CDR3 is built from 14 residues. CDR3 DNA: TGCAGTGCCAAGGACGCGTTTAGGATAGAGACCCAGTACTTC. This translates into CSAKDAFRIETQYF.

This clonotype has just a few counts. The chain uses TRBV19 and TRBJ1-1; 7 bases are shared with TRBD1. J gave up 4 bases and V 7 bases, and 9 bases lay outside the gene matches. The germline V gene has CDR1 LNHDA and CDR2 SQIVND (reference sequence). The CDR3 has 14 residues. The CDR3 reads CASTPQGGGTEAFF. DNA for the CDR3: TGTGCCAGTACCCCCCAGGGGGGAGGCACTGAAGCTTTCTTT.

This clonotype was recorded at least ten times. The V gene is TRBV30, the J gene TRBJ1-1; perhaps TRBD1 as D (5 bases). The CDR3 sequence is 10 residues long. V lost 5 bases to trimming and J lost 7 bases, with 8 bases between them. Looked up from germline, CDR1 is GTSNPN and CDR2 is SVGIG (reference sequence). The DNA for the CDR3 is TGTGCCTGGGGCAGGGATGAAGCTTTCTTT. Translating gives CAWGRDEAFF.

This clonotype was seen many times. This sequence joins TRBV7-3 and TRBJ1-1, with D uncertain. The CDR3 runs to 14 residues. Trimming pared 4 bases from V and 6 bases from J, leaving 15 bases between. Germline V gene lookup returns CDR1 SGHTA and CDR2 FQGTGA. The CDR3 sequence: CASSSRTGIAEAFF. The CDR3 region has the DNA TGTGCCAGCAGCTCCAGGACCGGAATCGCTGAAGCTTTCTTT.

This clonotype was recorded many times. The rearrangement links TRBV13 to TRBJ2-7; D may be TRBD1 (5 bases). Looked up from germline, CDR1 is PRHDT and CDR2 is FYEKMQ (reference sequence). The CDR3 spans 17 residues. Trimming took 0 bases from V and 3 from J, leaving 18 bases between them. The CDR3 coding sequence is TGTGCCAGCAGCTTAGGCCTCGTTAGGGGCAGGGTCTACGAGCAGTACTTC. Translated: CASSLGLVRGRVYEQYF.